The next 21 T cell receptor beta chains were all read from a single sample in a study of blood T cell repertoires in COVID-19 (dated by TCRdb to about 2020). The library was produced with the immunoSEQ multiplex PCR assay. Drawn from immuneACCESS, this table holds only the in-frame rearrangements with V and J called that TCRdb kept. Clones are partly lost; checked studies trace under half to an unresolved V gene and leave the rest unexplained. The sample contains 97,000 or so clones, approximately 85% of them found a single time. The ten largest clones add up to roughly 18% of the sample. The specimen was peripheral blood. The receptors stem from a woman older than 75 with active or convalescent COVID-19.

The chain joins TRBV9 to TRBJ2-6, with TRBD1 as a possible D gene (5 bases). Germline V lookup: CDR1 SGDLS, CDR2 YYNGEE. V dropped 5 bases and J dropped 4 bases, with 13 bases sitting between them. CDR3 length: 15 amino acids. The CDR3 protein is CASSVTGTGANVLTF. The CDR3 DNA follows: TGTGCCAGCAGTGTAACAGGTACCGGGGCCAACGTCCTGACTTTC.

This clone was seen a single time. The V and J genes are TRBV7-3 and TRBJ2-7; 14 positions agree with TRBD2. J was trimmed by 5 bases and V by 3 bases; bases with no gene match: 3. Germline CDR1 and CDR2: SGHTA and FQGTGA. The CDR3 contains 15 residues. CDR3 protein: CASSLGLAGVDEQYF. CDR3 DNA: TGTGCCAGCAGCTTGGGACTAGCGGGAGTCGACGAGCAGTACTTC.

This chain joins TRBV18 and TRBJ2-1; 7 bases are a match to TRBD1. J lost 0 bases, V lost 4 bases, and 3 bases had no gene match. Germline CDR1 KGHSH, CDR2 LQKENI. This CDR3 has 15 amino acids. CDR3 nucleotide sequence: TGTGCCAGCTCACGTGACAGGGTCTCCTACAATGAGCAGTTCTTC. This encodes CASSRDRVSYNEQFF.

This chain joins TRBV9 and TRBJ1-3; tentative D call: TRBD1 (6 bases). Germline-derived CDR1 and CDR2 are SGDLS and YYNGEE. The CDR3 spans 16 residues. V shed 0 bases and J shed 4 bases, with 14 bases lying between them. CDR3 amino acids: CASSVAWGGAGNTIYF. The CDR3 coding sequence is TGTGCCAGCAGCGTAGCTTGGGGGGGCGCAGGAAACACCATATATTTT.

The chain is built from TRBV6-5 and TRBJ2-7, with TRBD1 identical over 7 bases. CDR1 MNHEY and CDR2 SVGAGI come from the germline V gene. This CDR3 is built from 14 residues. V lost 7 bases and J lost 3; bases outside the gene matches: 9. The CDR3 protein is CASTRQGTSYEQYF. In nucleotides, the CDR3 is TGTGCCAGCACCAGACAGGGAACGAGCTACGAGCAGTACTTC.

The chain is built from TRBV11-3 and TRBJ2-5; tentatively, D is TRBD2 (6 bases). The CDR3 is made up of 18 amino acids. Germline V gene sequence: CDR1 SGHNT, CDR2 YENEEA. The V and J ends lost 3 bases and 3 bases respectively, with 23 bases between them. CDR3 bases: TGTGCCAGCAGCTTCCCATGGGCACGGGAGAGCGAAGAAGAGACCCAGTACTTC. As protein: CASSFPWARESEEETQYF.

V gene TRBV6-5 combines with J gene TRBJ2-3, with D possibly TRBD2 on 5 matching bases. V was clipped by 6 bases and J by 3 bases, with 13 bases between them. Germline values: CDR1 MNHEY, CDR2 SVGAGI. The CDR3 totals 14 residues. CDR3 coding DNA: TGTGCCAGCAGCCCCACGAGGGATACAGATACGCAGTATTTT. Translation: CASSPTRDTDTQYF.

The chain joins TRBV9 to TRBJ2-7; the D gene is possibly TRBD2 (6 bases). Germline CDR1 reads SGDLS; CDR2 reads YYNGEE. The CDR3 has 15 residues. The V gene lost 3 bases and the J gene lost 3 bases, with 16 bases spanning the gap. The CDR3: CASSARRELYYEQYF. DNA for the CDR3: TGTGCCAGCAGCGCCCGACGGGAGCTCTACTACGAGCAGTACTTC.

The rearrangement uses TRBV6-5 and TRBJ1-2; no clear D. CDR1 and CDR2 from the germline V gene are MNHEY and SVGAGI. The CDR3 is 13 residues long. V gave up 5 bases and J gave up 4 bases, with 11 bases separating them. The CDR3 nucleotides read TGTGCCAGCAGTACACGCCACACCTATGGCTACACCTTC. Amino acids: CASSTRHTYGYTF.

A single count supports this clone. The chain joins TRBV4-1 to TRBJ2-3, with 9 bases fitting TRBD1. Germline loops: CDR1 MGHRA, CDR2 YSYEKL. Unmatched junction bases numbered 1, after V lost 1 base and J lost 2 bases. The CDR3 spans 15 residues. CDR3 DNA: TGCGCCAGCAGCCAAGGGACAGGGGACACAGATACGCAGTATTTT. Its translation is CASSQGTGDTDTQYF.

V usage is TRBV5-5 and J usage is TRBJ1-3; D remains unclear. V was pared by 4 bases and J by 2 bases, with 13 bases between. The germline V gene has CDR1 SGHKS and CDR2 YYEKEE (reference sequence). The CDR3 has 15 amino acids. The CDR3 DNA reads as TGTGCCAGCAGCGATGTAGGCCGGGCTGGAAACACCATATATTTT. Translated, it gives CASSDVGRAGNTIYF.

This chain connects TRBV1 to TRBJ2-7; the table's D call, TRBD2, was not checked against the DNA. TRBV1 is a pseudogene. This CDR3 spans 19 amino acids. In DNA, the CDR3 is TGCACCAGCAGCCCATGGACCGGGACTAGCGGGACGAGCTCCTACGAGCAGTACTTC. Amino acids: CTSSPWTGTSGTSSYEQYF.

J is TRBJ2-5 and V is TRBV5-6; 7 bases line up with TRBD2. V lost 0 bases to trimming and J lost 8 bases; unmatched junction nucleotides: 7. The CDR3 is made up of 14 amino acids. CDR1 and CDR2 (germline): SGHDT, YYEEEE. CDR3 amino acids: CASSLVPTGGTQYF. In nucleotides, the CDR3 is TGTGCCAGCAGCTTGGTTCCGACGGGGGGTACCCAGTACTTC.

J is TRBJ1-6 and V is TRBV7-9; D call uncertain. The V gene's germline CDR1 is SEHNR and CDR2 FQNEAQ (reference sequence). The CDR3 sequence is 14 residues long. V was clipped by 3 bases and J by 5 bases, with 8 bases between them. This CDR3 is CASSFFGDNSPLHF. The CDR3 region has the DNA TGTGCCAGCAGCTTCTTCGGAGATAATTCACCCCTCCACTTT. The full variable domain, its missing parts supplied by reference TRBV7-9 and TRBJ1-6, is DTGVSQNPRHKITKRGQNVTFRCDPISEHNRLYWYRQTLGQGPEFLTYFQNEAQLEKSRLLSDRFSAERPKGSFSTLEIQRTEQGDSAMYLCASSFFGDNSPLHFGNGTRLTVT.

This clone was seen a handful of times. The J gene is TRBJ2-1, the V gene TRBV24-1; perhaps TRBD1 as D (5 bases). CDR1 and CDR2 (germline): KGHDR, SFDVKD. V shed 4 bases and J shed 5 bases, with 14 bases lying between them. The CDR3 sequence is 15 residues long. The CDR3 sequence: CATSDSRMGHNEQFF. CDR3 coding DNA: TGTGCCACCAGTGACTCCCGAATGGGGCACAATGAGCAGTTCTTC.

The chain carries TRBV6-2 or TRBV6-3 and TRBJ2-3; 11 bases line up with TRBD2. After removal of 4 bases from V and 0 bases from J, the junction contained 9 bases not matched to a gene. CDR3 length: 18 amino acids. Germline V gene data show CDR1 as MNHEY and CDR2 as SVGEGT. The CDR3 DNA sequence: TGTGCCAGCAGTTCTCGACTAGCGGGACCTACTAGCACAGATACGCAGTATTTT. Translating it yields CASSSRLAGPTSTDTQYF.

The chain recombines TRBV11-2 with TRBJ2-5; weak D call: TRBD2 (6 bases). Trimming removed 1 base from V and 7 bases from J, with 19 bases in between. The germline V gene encodes CDR1 SGHAT and CDR2 FQNNGV. This CDR3 has 16 amino acids. CDR3 in DNA: TGTGCCAGCAGCTTAGGCGCGGGGATCCCCCACGGGACCCAGTACTTC. Its translation is CASSLGAGIPHGTQYF.

The J gene is TRBJ1-5, the V gene TRBV19, with D possibly matching TRBD1 (5 bases). Germline loops: CDR1 LNHDA, CDR2 SQIVND (reference sequence). This CDR3 has 12 residues. V was cut by 3 bases and J by 6 bases, with 6 bases left in between. CDR3 sequence (DNA): TGTGCCAGTAGTATCAGGGCTCAGCCCCAGCATTTT. Encoded protein: CASSIRAQPQHF.

CDR3 amino acids: CASSHRGGRATNEKLFF. The CDR3 DNA reads as TGTGCCAGTAGCCATCGTGGGGGGAGAGCAACTAATGAAAAACTGTTTTTT. The chain has TRBV19 and TRBJ1-4; TRBD1 might be the D (5 bases). The CDR3 has 17 amino acids. The germline CDR1 and CDR2 sequences are LNHDA and SQIVND (reference sequence). V was trimmed by 6 bases and J by 0 bases, leaving 17 bases between them. The complete variable domain, with remaining parts taken from reference TRBV19 and TRBJ1-4, reads DGGITQSPKYLFRKEGQNVTLSCEQNLNHDAMYWYRQDPGQGLRLIYYSQIVNDFQKGDIAEGYSVSREKKESFPLTVTSAQKNPTAFYLCASSHRGGRATNEKLFFGSGTQLSVL.

The V call is TRBV7-8, the J call TRBJ2-5, with D unresolved. The CDR3 extends over 15 amino acids. Trimming took 8 bases from V and 1 from J, leaving 17 bases between them. Germline V gene sequence: CDR1 SGHVS, CDR2 FQNEAQ. CDR3 in amino acids: CASSVGRLSQETQYF. DNA of the CDR3: TGTGCCAGCTCCGTAGGCAGGCTGTCCCAAGAGACCCAGTACTTC.

The chain is built from TRBV6-5 and TRBJ2-7, with D perhaps matching TRBD1 (5 bases). The CDR3 is 13 residues long. Germline V lookup: CDR1 MNHEY, CDR2 SVGAGI. Between the trimmed V and J ends, which lost 7 bases and 1 base, there was a span of 11 bases. Written as DNA, the CDR3 is TGTGCCAGCACCTCGGACATGTCCTACGAGCAGTACTTC. Translating gives CASTSDMSYEQYF.